The present T cell receptor beta chain was sequenced within a study of T cells in Graves' hyperthyroidism and ophthalmopathy. Germline CDR1 MGHRA, CDR2 YSYEKL. This CDR3 is 16 amino acids long. V dropped 4 bases and J dropped 2; count of bases not matched to a gene: 7. Amplified TCR beta CDR3 regions came from RNA transcripts. Carried out on the TCR CDR3, a first-round RT-PCR used the HTBI primer set. One entry per CDR3 protein results from TCRdb running MiXCR on the multiplex PCR reads. The table shows fewer than 650,000 distinct CDR3 sequences, with 13% to 15% occurring only once. The sample consisted of blood. J is TRBJ1-2 and V is TRBV4-1, with 10 positions matching TRBD1. The receptor comes from a woman aged 18-30 years with Graves' ophthalmopathy. CDR3 sequence (DNA): TGCGCCAGCAGCCGGATTGGGGACAGGGGCAACTATGGCTACACCTTC. It encodes CASSRIGDRGNYGYTF.